This entry lists 29 T cell receptor beta chains sequenced from one sample in a study of T cells expressing NK-cell markers. TCRdb re-analyzed the 5' RACE reads; it lists each CDR3 protein once, without DNA. The sample features about 160,000 distinct CDR3 sequences, with less than 20% in its top ten. The sequencing input was blood T cells: a sorted CD56 or NKG2C T cell subset, CD4+ or CD8+ T cells, or bulk PBMC T cells (not recorded which). Receptors were obtained from a woman between 18 and 69 years old in good health.

The gene calls are TRBV5-6 and TRBJ2-7; TCRdb's assignment of TRBD1 cannot be checked, as there is no DNA. This CDR3 has 16 residues. The germline gives CDR1 SGHDT, CDR2 YYEEEE. The CDR3: CASSRTGIQLWGEQYF.

The chain uses TRBV14 and TRBJ2-4; TCRdb proposes TRBD1, but this gene call is untestable without DNA. CDR1 is SGHDN, CDR2 FVKESK, per germline. CDR3 size: 15 residues. CDR3 amino acids: CASSNTGGTKNIQYF.

The V call is TRBV20-1, the J call TRBJ2-1; with no DNA, the TCRdb D assignment of TRBD2 cannot be verified. Germline-derived CDR1 and CDR2 are DFQATT and SNEGSKA (reference sequence). The CDR3 spans 14 residues. CDR3 region: CSASPSRGAPEQFF.

This sequence joins TRBV7-9 and TRBJ2-7; TCRdb picks TRBD2, but there is no DNA to check that call. The CDR3 is made up of 15 amino acids. Per germline, CDR1 SEHNR and CDR2 FQNEAQ (reference sequence). The CDR3 reads CASSFLSGAVHEQYF. The whole variable domain, remainder taken from reference TRBV7-9 and TRBJ2-7, is DTGVSQNPRHKITKRGQNVTFRCDPISEHNRLYWYRQTLGQGPEFLTYFQNEAQLEKSRLLSDRFSAERPKGSFSTLEIQRTEQGDSAMYLCASSFLSGAVHEQYFGPGTRLTVT.

The chain carries TRBV4-2 and TRBJ2-1. This CDR3 contains 14 residues. The germline V gene has CDR1 LGHNA and CDR2 YNFKEQ. The CDR3 is CASSQGNGLNEQFF.

The chain employs TRBV12-3 or TRBV12-4 and TRBJ1-6. This CDR3 spans 15 amino acids. The chain's CDR3 is CASRLTQLNNSPLHF.

The V call is TRBV5-1, the J call TRBJ2-2; without DNA, the TCRdb call of TRBD1 cannot be checked. Germline CDR1 is SGHRS and CDR2 is YFSETQ. The CDR3 is made up of 17 amino acids. CDR3 in amino acids: CASRATVTGGGTGELFF.

J is TRBJ2-7 and V is TRBV7-6; TCRdb's D gene call, TRBD2, goes unchecked for lack of DNA. The CDR3 length is 17 residues. CDR1 and CDR2 (germline): SGHVS, FNYEAQ. Here the CDR3 reads CASSLSSGGAGTYEQYF.

The CDR3 reads CASKSVLLAYEQYF. This chain uses TRBV5-1 with TRBJ2-7; TCRdb proposes TRBD2, but this gene call is untestable without DNA. Germline V lookup: CDR1 SGHRS, CDR2 YFSETQ. CDR3 length: 14 residues.

The rearrangement joins TRBV2 to TRBJ2-7; the D call of TRBD1 rests on TCRdb alone, since no DNA is present to check it. The CDR3 is 16 amino acids. The V gene's germline CDR1 is SNHLY and CDR2 FYNNEI. CDR3 protein: CASSEALGQGRYEQYF.

The chain couples TRBV12-3 or TRBV12-4 to TRBJ1-2; TCRdb selects TRBD1, and the lack of DNA leaves this call unchecked. CDR3 length equals 12 residues. The CDR3 region is CVSRPGSYGYTF.

The rearrangement joins TRBV5-1 to TRBJ1-1; TCRdb selects TRBD1, and the lack of DNA leaves this call unchecked. This CDR3 spans 15 amino acids. Germline CDR1 reads SGHRS; CDR2 reads YFSETQ. The CDR3: CASSRSGTERTEAFF.

The V and J genes are TRBV5-1 and TRBJ2-3. Germline V gives CDR1 SGHRS, CDR2 YFSETQ. The CDR3 has 16 residues. The CDR3 is CASSLVGGIGTDTQYF.

This chain joins TRBV5-4 and TRBJ2-3; the TCRdb D gene call, TRBD1, has no DNA to confirm it. The CDR3 sequence is 15 residues long. Germline V gene sequence: CDR1 SGHNT, CDR2 YYREEE (reference sequence). The CDR3 reads CASSYRVPGTDTQYF.

J is TRBJ2-7 and V is TRBV6-5; absent DNA, TCRdb's TRBD1 call cannot be checked. CDR3 size: 17 residues. The germline V gene encodes CDR1 MNHEY and CDR2 SVGAGI. CDR3 amino acids: CASSYSTSGGDTYEQYF.

This chain connects TRBV10-3 to TRBJ1-1; TCRdb gives TRBD1 as the D gene, but with no DNA this cannot be confirmed. The CDR3 extends over 15 amino acids. CDR1 is ENHRY and CDR2 is SYGVKD in the germline V gene. CDR3 protein: CAIRDTGRRNTEAFF.

This chain joins TRBV11-2 and TRBJ2-3; no DNA is available, so the TRBD2 call from TCRdb remains unchecked. Per the germline V gene, CDR1 is SGHAT and CDR2 is FQNNGV. The CDR3 spans 15 residues. The CDR3 is CASSLDPGPTDTQYF.

The chain links TRBV3-1 to TRBJ2-7; TCRdb designates TRBD2, a call that cannot be tested without DNA. The CDR3 has 14 amino acids. CDR1 and CDR2 (germline): LGHDT, YNNKEL (reference sequence). Here the CDR3 reads CASSQAGGQGEQYF.

The V and J genes are TRBV27 and TRBJ2-7; TCRdb outputs TRBD1, but without DNA this stays unchecked. CDR3 length equals 14 residues. Germline V gene sequence: CDR1 MNHEY, CDR2 SMNVEV (reference sequence). CDR3: CASSFQGGGYEQYF.

This rearrangement joins TRBV12-3 or TRBV12-4 to TRBJ2-3; TCRdb proposes TRBD2, but this gene call is untestable without DNA. The CDR3 spans 14 residues. The CDR3 region is CASRGLAGGDTQYF.

This chain uses TRBV4-1 with TRBJ2-3; TCRdb calls TRBD1, which cannot be checked without DNA. Germline-derived CDR1 and CDR2 are MGHRA and YSYEKL. The CDR3 contains 15 residues. The CDR3 spells CASSQTGGGTDTQYF.

The chain combines TRBV20-1 with TRBJ2-5; TCRdb names TRBD1, which stays unverified in the absence of DNA. Germline values: CDR1 DFQATT, CDR2 SNEGSKA (reference sequence). The CDR3 covers 11 residues. The CDR3 here is CSATYRETQYF.

This chain uses TRBV5-1 with TRBJ2-3; TCRdb calls TRBD1, which cannot be checked without DNA. CDR3 length equals 16 residues. Germline V CDR1 and CDR2: SGHRS, YFSETQ. Here the CDR3 reads CASSYPGQGAGDTQYF.

The chain employs TRBV20-1 and TRBJ2-1. Germline V gene lookup returns CDR1 DFQATT and CDR2 SNEGSKA (reference sequence). The CDR3 sequence is 13 residues long. CDR3 sequence reads: CSADRDFYNEQFF.

The rearrangement uses TRBV5-6 and TRBJ2-5. Germline CDR1 is SGHDT and CDR2 is YYEEEE. The CDR3 is made up of 13 amino acids. The CDR3 protein is CASSLGGFAAQYF.

The rearrangement links TRBV29-1 to TRBJ2-6; TCRdb reports TRBD1, a call that lacks DNA to check it against. Germline CDR1 SQVTM, CDR2 ANQGSEA. The CDR3 runs to 16 residues. The CDR3 spells CSVAGQGSSGANVLTF.

The chain couples TRBV18 to TRBJ1-1; the TCRdb call, TRBD1, lacks DNA for checking. The CDR3 is 15 residues long. Germline-derived CDR1 and CDR2 are KGHSH and LQKENI. CDR3 amino acids: CASSPRRGSDTEAFF.

The J gene is TRBJ1-1, the V gene TRBV7-8; as DNA is missing, the TRBD1 call by TCRdb cannot be tested. The CDR3 has 16 amino acids. The germline CDR1 and CDR2 sequences are SGHVS and FQNEAQ. The CDR3 here is CASSSRTGLLFTEAFF.

V and J are TRBV29-1 and TRBJ2-3; TCRdb's assignment of TRBD2 cannot be checked, as there is no DNA. The CDR3 is 15 residues long. Germline-derived CDR1 and CDR2 are SQVTM and ANQGSEA. The chain's CDR3 is CSVERLADNTDTQYF.